This T cell receptor beta chain was captured by sequencing in a study of shared clonotypes between healthy human individuals. TCRdb's copy holds only in-frame clones and misses some; the assay was immunoSEQ multiplex PCR. The repertoire includes about 1 million clones, about 75% of them detected once, and about 1.4% sits in the top ten. This CDR3 is built from 17 residues. Germline V gives CDR1 MNHNS, CDR2 SASEGT. V was clipped by 0 bases and J by 4 bases, with 17 bases between them. The sequenced sample was memory CD4+ T cells sorted from blood. Specified subset: CD45RA-negative fraction. This TCR came from a man aged 18 to 30 in good health. The chain carries TRBV6-1 and TRBJ2-3; D may be TRBD1 (5 bases). The CDR3 region is CASSEARSHVRADTQYF. The CDR3 bases are TGTGCCAGCAGTGAAGCGCGGTCCCATGTCAGGGCAGATACGCAGTATTTT.